The source of this T cell receptor (beta chain) is a study of shared clonotypes between healthy human individuals. Study-wide results and caveats: Represented diversity (both genetic and exposure-history) was limited by the small number of donors. Estimated richness values were generally larger in naive subsets than in memory subsets. Among non-shared clonotypes, generation probabilities were lower than among those shared by all four donors.

The CDR3 consists of 15 residues. Germline-derived CDR1 and CDR2 are GTSNPN and SVGIG (reference sequence). V was clipped by 0 bases and J by 6 bases; unmatched bases: 8. Comment on this clone: The antigen remains unidentified.

Here immunoSEQ multiplex PCR was the method, and the copy in TCRdb shows in-frame clones only, minus some. The table lists about 2 million clones, roughly 94% of them singletons. Naive CD8 cells lacked CD45RO and underwent positive selection for CCR7, leaving out terminally differentiated effector memory CD45RA+ cells. Sequencing was carried out using naive CD8+ T cells sorted from blood. This TCR derives from a young man in good health. The chain is built from TRBV30 and TRBJ2-7; 10 positions agree with TRBD1. CDR3 DNA: TGTGCCTGGAGTGTATTAGGGACAGGGGAAAGCGAGCAGTACTTC. Translation: CAWSVLGTGESEQYF.